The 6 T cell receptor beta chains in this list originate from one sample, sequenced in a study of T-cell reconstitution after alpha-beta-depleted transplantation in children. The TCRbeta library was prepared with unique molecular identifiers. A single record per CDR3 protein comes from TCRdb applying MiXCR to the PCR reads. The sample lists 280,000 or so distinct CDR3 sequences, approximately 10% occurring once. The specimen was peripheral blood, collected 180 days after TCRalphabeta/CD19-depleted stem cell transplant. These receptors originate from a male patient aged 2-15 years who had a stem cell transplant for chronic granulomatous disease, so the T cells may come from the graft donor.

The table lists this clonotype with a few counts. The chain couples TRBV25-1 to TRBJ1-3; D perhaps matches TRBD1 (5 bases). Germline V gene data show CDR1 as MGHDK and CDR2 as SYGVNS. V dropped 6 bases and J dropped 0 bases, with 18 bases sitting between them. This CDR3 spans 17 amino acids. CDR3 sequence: CASSPGTGINSGNTIYF. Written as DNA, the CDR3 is TGTGCCAGCAGCCCTGGAACAGGTATAAACTCTGGAAACACCATATATTTT.

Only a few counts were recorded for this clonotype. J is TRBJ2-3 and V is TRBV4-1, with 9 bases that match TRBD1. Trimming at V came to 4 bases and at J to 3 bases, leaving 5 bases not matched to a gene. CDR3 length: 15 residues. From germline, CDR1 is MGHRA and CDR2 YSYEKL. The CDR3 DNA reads TGCGCCAGCAGCCGGACCGGGACAGGGACAGATACGCAGTATTTT. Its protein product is CASSRTGTGTDTQYF.

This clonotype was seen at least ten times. The CDR3 is CASSPGSNEKLFF. The DNA of the CDR3 is TGTGCCAGCAGCCCGGGCTCTAATGAAAAACTGTTTTTT. The chain joins TRBV4-2 to TRBJ1-4, with unresolved D. V was pared by 4 bases and J by 3 bases, with 6 bases between. CDR3 length equals 13 residues. CDR1 and CDR2 from the germline V gene are LGHNA and YNFKEQ.

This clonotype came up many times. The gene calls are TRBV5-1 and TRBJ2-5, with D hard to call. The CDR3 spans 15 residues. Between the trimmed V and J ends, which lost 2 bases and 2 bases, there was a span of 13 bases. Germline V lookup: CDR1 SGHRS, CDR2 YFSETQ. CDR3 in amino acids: CASSFGEVRQETQYF. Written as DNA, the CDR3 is TGCGCCAGCAGCTTCGGAGAAGTCAGACAAGAGACCCAGTACTTC.

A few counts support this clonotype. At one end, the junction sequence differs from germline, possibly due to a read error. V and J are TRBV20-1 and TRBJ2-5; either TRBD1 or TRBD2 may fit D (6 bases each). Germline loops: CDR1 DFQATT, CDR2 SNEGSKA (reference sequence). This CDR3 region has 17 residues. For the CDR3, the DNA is TGCTGTGCTAGGGGGACTGGACCCCCAGACAGTGGAGAGACCCAGTACTTC. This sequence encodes CCARGTGPPDSGETQYF.

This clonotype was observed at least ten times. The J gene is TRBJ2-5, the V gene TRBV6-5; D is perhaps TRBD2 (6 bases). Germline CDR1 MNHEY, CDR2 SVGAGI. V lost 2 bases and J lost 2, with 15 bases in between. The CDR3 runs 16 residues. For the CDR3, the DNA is TGTGCCAGCAGTTACCTACCCGGGACTTGGCAAGAGACCCAGTACTTC. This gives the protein CASSYLPGTWQETQYF.